The present T cell receptor beta chain was sequenced within a study of blood T cell repertoires in COVID-19 (TCRdb year 2020). About the study as a whole: Samples covering the acute and convalescent phases of COVID-19 were provided by collaborators in the United States, Italy and Spain. The samples were drawn from the first 160 participants of the ongoing ImmuneRACE study and from 1,254 subjects provided by 6 global collaborators. The repertoires were made available in a free public database intended to serve as a resource for research on the immune response to SARS-CoV-2. The sample metadata nearly always contained a de-identified subject ID, COVID-19 status, age in years and sex. The prospective study material was composed of cDNA or gDNA derived from T cells, B-cell-depleted T cells, or PBMCs. Where available, HLA class I and class II types were obtained from metadata supplied by the sample provider rather than from assay-based typing. Subjects who had been exposed to COVID-19, were actively infected with it, or had recovered from it provided the deeply sampled blood TCRbeta repertoires that made up the dataset. Here is what the overall study found, with its caveats: The amount of clinical and demographic metadata varied by source and participant and was provided uncurated.

Collaborating institutions collected whole blood in K2EDTA tubes following their own protocols. For TCRbeta analysis, collaborator samples were shipped as frozen whole blood, as isolated PBMCs, or as DNA extracted from either sample type. Concerning this clone itself: Its antigen specificity is not known. No much larger clonotype is one base removed from it; base qualities were not supplied.

Including the terminal cysteine and phenylalanine, the CDR3 comprises 17 residues. Here the CDR3 DNA is all that survives: 51 bases in frame from base 1. V is pared back by 0 bases and J by 2 bases, with 16 bases lying between the germline termini. The germline V gene encodes CDR1 SGHVS and CDR2 FQNEAQ. TCRbeta CDR3 regions were amplified from genomic DNA using the immunoSEQ Assay, a bias-controlled multiplex PCR. As for the authors' bioinformatics: Within the assay, amplification of reference gene primers was used to estimate how many nucleated cells each sample contained. To quantify the absolute abundance of each unique TCRbeta CDR3 rearrangement, sequence reads were collapsed and filtered. For each sample, productive Simpson clonality was calculated as the square root of Simpson's diversity index across productive rearrangements. The table comes from immuneACCESS by way of TCRdb, which keeps in-frame sequences with V and J called. Part of the clones is missing from these tables; in studies checked, under half for an unresolved V gene and the rest for unknown reasons. V, J and clone size derive from that table, while D and trimming were established from the DNA sequence. In all, the sample holds 150,000 to 190,000 clones, and roughly nine tenths of those were seen once. About 15% of the sample lies in the top ten.

The receptor chain draws on TRBV7-8 and TRBJ1-2; the D gene is unclear. The sequenced sample was peripheral blood. This clonotype originated in a woman between 40 and 50 years old with acute or convalescent COVID-19. The CDR3 here reads CASSLAGFGSGNYGYTF. The bases are TGTGCCAGCAGCTTAGCTGGGTTCGGATCGGGGAACTATGGCTACACCTTC.